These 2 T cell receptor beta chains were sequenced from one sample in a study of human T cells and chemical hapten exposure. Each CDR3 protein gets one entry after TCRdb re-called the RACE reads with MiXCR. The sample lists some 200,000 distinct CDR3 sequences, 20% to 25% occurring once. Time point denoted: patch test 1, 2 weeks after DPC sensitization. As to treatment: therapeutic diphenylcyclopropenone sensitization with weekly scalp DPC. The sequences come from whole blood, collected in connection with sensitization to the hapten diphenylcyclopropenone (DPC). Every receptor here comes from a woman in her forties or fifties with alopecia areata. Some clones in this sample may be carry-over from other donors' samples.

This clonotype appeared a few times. The CDR3 is CASSEEHNSPLHF. The CDR3 bases are TGTGCCAGCAGTGAGGAGCATAATTCACCCCTCCACTTT. This chain links TRBV2 with TRBJ1-6; D gene unclear. This CDR3 comprises 13 residues. Germline CDR1 SNHLY, CDR2 FYNNEI. V gave up 3 bases and J gave up 5 bases, with 5 bases separating them.

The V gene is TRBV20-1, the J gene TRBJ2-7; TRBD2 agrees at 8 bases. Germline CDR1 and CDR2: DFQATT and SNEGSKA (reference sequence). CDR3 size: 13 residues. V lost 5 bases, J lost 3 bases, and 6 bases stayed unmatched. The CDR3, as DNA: TGCAGTGCTGGCGGGGGGATAAACTACGAGCAGTACTTC. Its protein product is CSAGGGINYEQYF.